Listed below are T cell receptor beta chains from one sample, sequenced in a study of CD8+CD57+ T cells in acquired aplastic anemia. TCRdb used MiXCR to reprocess the reads, holding one entry per CDR3 protein. This table holds tens of thousands of distinct CDR3 sequences, around three quarters found once. Specimen: sorted CD4+, CD8+, or CD8+CD57+ T cells (not recorded which) from PBMCs. Every receptor here comes from a human donor in good health, serving as a control. The CDR3 runs from the conserved cysteine through the conserved F or W. Each record gives: clone size, D gene, J gene, V gene, CDR3 DNA, CDR3 protein. A D gene is named only where the DNA matches it firmly. Expanded clones get a size class; other rows say once, few or many, or leave the size out.

>NA|NA|TRBJ2-7|TRBV7-6
TGTGCCAGCAGCCGGACGGACTACGAGCAGTACTTC
CASSRTDYEQYF
>once|TRBD2|TRBJ2-7|TRBV20-1
TGCAGTGCTAGAGAACTAGCGGGGGTCGAATCCTACGAGCAGTACTTC
CSARELAGVESYEQYF
>NA|NA|TRBJ1-2|TRBV10-3
TGTGCCATCAGTGATGGCCCGGGGGCCTATGGCTACACCTTC
CAISDGPGAYGYTF
>few|NA|TRBJ2-7|TRBV10-3
TGTGCCATCAAGGCAGGGGAGTCCTACGAGCAGTACTTC
CAIKAGESYEQYF
>NA|TRBD2|TRBJ2-5|TRBV2
TGTGCCAGCAGTGAAGCGACGGGAGGGCCGCAGACCCAGTACTTC
CASSEATGGPQTQYF
>many|NA|TRBJ2-7|TRBV20-1
TGCAGTGCTGAGGAGGTCTACGAGCAGTACTTC
CSAEEVYEQYF
>NA|NA|TRBJ2-3|TRBV5-1
TGCGCCAGCAGCTTGGGGCAGAGCACAGATACGCAGTATTTT
CASSLGQSTDTQYF
>NA|NA|TRBJ2-1|TRBV24-1
TGTGCCACCGGTGACGGGTACAATGAGCAGTTCTTC
CATGDGYNEQFF
>NA|TRBD2|TRBJ2-1|TRBV5-1
TGCGCCAGCAGCCGCGGACTAGCTGCATACAATGAGCAGTTCTTC
CASSRGLAAYNEQFF
>NA|NA|TRBJ2-7|TRBV19
TGTGCCAGTAGTATAGTGAAGGACAGTCCCTACGAGCAGTACTTC
CASSIVKDSPYEQYF
>NA|TRBD1|TRBJ1-1|TRBV6-5
TGTGCCAGCAGTTACGAGACAGGGGAGACTGAAGCTTTCTTT
CASSYETGETEAFF
>NA|NA|TRBJ1-2|TRBV12-3/TRBV12-4
TGTGCCATCACTCAGACGTTCAACTATGGCTACACCTTC
CAITQTFNYGYTF
>NA|NA|TRBJ1-5|TRBV15
TGTGCCACCAGCAGAGCGGGGCTTGGTCAGCCCCAGCATTTT
CATSRAGLGQPQHF
>NA|TRBD1|TRBJ2-1|TRBV29-1
TGCAGCGTTGGACAGGGCTACAATGAGCAGTTCTTC
CSVGQGYNEQFF
>medium-sized|NA|TRBJ2-3|TRBV20-1
TGCAGTGCTGAGTGGGACCCCAGCACAGATACGCAGTATTTT
CSAEWDPSTDTQYF
>NA|TRBD1|TRBJ2-1|TRBV29-1
TGCAGCGGAGGGACAGAGCGTAACAATGAGCAGTTCTTC
CSGGTERNNEQFF
>NA|TRBD1|TRBJ2-7|TRBV24-1
TGTGCCACCAGTAGGACAGGGGAATACGAGCAGTACTTC
CATSRTGEYEQYF
>few|TRBD2|TRBJ2-3|TRBV6-2/TRBV6-3
TGTGCCAGCAGTTACAGGCTGAGACTAGCGGGGGGCACAGATACGCAGTATTTT
CASSYRLRLAGGTDTQYF
>NA|NA|TRBJ1-5|TRBV12-3/TRBV12-4
TGTGCCAGCGGCAACAGGGTCGGGCAGCCCCAGCATTTT
CASGNRVGQPQHF
>NA|TRBD2|TRBJ2-7|TRBV10-3
TGTGCCATCAAGATTGGGACTAGCGGGGGTTACTACGAGCAGTACTTC
CAIKIGTSGGYYEQYF
>NA|NA|TRBJ1-1|TRBV2
TGTGCCAGCACCTACAGGTCTGAAGCTTTCTTT
CASTYRSEAFF
>NA|TRBD1|TRBJ1-6|TRBV5-1
TGCGCCAGCAGCTTGGCCTCCGACAGGGAGGGTCCCCTCCACTTT
CASSLASDREGPLHF
>NA|NA|TRBJ2-7|TRBV6-1
TGTGCCAGCAGGGGGGGCCGACATCACGAGCAGTACTTC
CASRGGRHHEQYF